A selection of T cell receptor beta chains follows, all from one sample in a study of shared clonotypes between healthy human individuals. Generated by immunoSEQ multiplex PCR, the TCRdb table keeps only in-frame clones and is missing some. The sample has roughly 2,500,000 clones; under 95% are singletons. Sequenced material: naive CD4+ T cells from PBMCs. All receptors derive from a young man in good health. Some clones in this sample may be carry-over from other donors' samples. Both conserved end residues are part of each CDR3. Each record gives: J gene, V gene, CDR3 protein.

J gene: TRBJ1-5; V gene: TRBV7-2; CDR3 protein: CASSVRGSNQPQHF
J gene: TRBJ1-3; V gene: TRBV11-2; CDR3 protein: CASSFYATGASSGNTIYF
J gene: TRBJ2-1; V gene: TRBV7-3; CDR3 protein: CASSQGERSYNEQFF
J gene: TRBJ1-5; V gene: TRBV11-2; CDR3 protein: CASSLHRAGQPQHF
J gene: TRBJ2-7; V gene: TRBV2; CDR3 protein: CASSKTSGRDEQYF
J gene: TRBJ2-7; V gene: TRBV2; CDR3 protein: CASRADSWYSYEQYF
J gene: TRBJ1-4; V gene: TRBV18; CDR3 protein: CASSPIPLEKLFF
J gene: TRBJ2-7; V gene: TRBV7-3; CDR3 protein: CASSLGPGTQYEQYF
J gene: TRBJ2-7; V gene: TRBV18; CDR3 protein: CASSPDGGEQYF
J gene: TRBJ1-2; V gene: TRBV27; CDR3 protein: CASSFRSGEGTFYGYTF
J gene: TRBJ2-7; V gene: TRBV6-5; CDR3 protein: CASSQTGTRAYEQYF
J gene: TRBJ2-7; V gene: TRBV7-6; CDR3 protein: CASSDVRTSYEQYF
J gene: TRBJ1-2; V gene: TRBV28; CDR3 protein: CAISTGPTHYGYTF
J gene: TRBJ2-1; V gene: TRBV7-8; CDR3 protein: CASSPADEQFF
J gene: TRBJ2-6; V gene: TRBV21-1; CDR3 protein: CANAGRVLSGANVLTF
J gene: TRBJ2-1; V gene: TRBV27; CDR3 protein: CASSRSRRNEQFF
J gene: TRBJ2-5; V gene: TRBV6-5; CDR3 protein: CASSWITLGRETQYF
J gene: TRBJ2-3; V gene: TRBV18; CDR3 protein: CASTLGASTDTQYF
J gene: TRBJ2-5; V gene: TRBV9; CDR3 protein: CASSVSSKLGFQETQYF
J gene: TRBJ2-5; V gene: TRBV2; CDR3 protein: CASRVMKTQYF
J gene: TRBJ1-1; V gene: TRBV19; CDR3 protein: CASLPGQFMNTEAFF
J gene: TRBJ2-7; V gene: TRBV28; CDR3 protein: CASLSSGRNEQYF
J gene: TRBJ2-6; V gene: TRBV19; CDR3 protein: CASSPGSSGANVLTF
J gene: TRBJ2-2; V gene: TRBV27; CDR3 protein: CASRSGLAGLFF
J gene: TRBJ2-5; V gene: TRBV4-3; CDR3 protein: CASSQGSLAIQETQYF
J gene: TRBJ1-2; V gene: TRBV7-8; CDR3 protein: CASSLAPRQAVGGYTF
J gene: TRBJ2-3; V gene: TRBV5-1; CDR3 protein: CASSKQGTRADTQYF
J gene: TRBJ1-2; V gene: TRBV6-6; CDR3 protein: CASSHGWDYGYTF
J gene: TRBJ1-6; V gene: TRBV7-9; CDR3 protein: CASSHRGAGPDSPLHF